The 14 T cell receptor beta chains in this list originate from one sample, sequenced in a study of T cell responses to AZD1222 COVID-19 vaccine. Profiled with immunoSEQ multiplex PCR; TCRdb holds only in-frame clones, not every one. The repertoire consists of some 120,000 clones, with about nine tenths occurring once and the leading ten covering 7.2%. The material sequenced was peripheral blood, taken on day 0 of AZD1222 vaccination. These TCRs come from an adult in good health.

The chain joins TRBV27 to TRBJ1-2; D not resolved. The V gene lost 3 bases and the J gene lost 3 bases, with 8 bases spanning the gap. The CDR3 runs 13 residues. CDR1 and CDR2 (germline): MNHEY, SMNVEV (reference sequence). The DNA of the CDR3 is TGTGCCAGCAGTTTTTCAGGAGACTATGGCTACACCTTC. This translates into CASSFSGDYGYTF.

The chain employs TRBV28 and TRBJ2-7; weak D call: TRBD2 (6 bases). This CDR3 has 13 amino acids. V was shortened by 4 bases and J by 9 bases, with 16 bases between the two germline ends. The germline V gene has CDR1 MDHEN and CDR2 SYDVKM. CDR3 DNA: TGTGCCAGCAGTTCCGGGACTCCTCTCGGGCAGTACTTC. The encoded protein is CASSSGTPLGQYF.

This chain connects TRBV29-1 to TRBJ1-1; D is undetermined. Germline CDR1 reads SQVTM; CDR2 reads ANQGSEA. V gave up 6 bases and J gave up 4 bases, with 15 bases separating them. CDR3 length: 13 residues. The CDR3, as DNA: TGCAGCGTAGTGGTAGTTGGTGGCACTGAAGCTTTCTTT. Its protein product is CSVVVVGGTEAFF.

The chain links TRBV27 to TRBJ1-5, with D perhaps matching TRBD1 (6 bases). The CDR3 loop spans 13 amino acids. Per germline, CDR1 MNHEY and CDR2 SMNVEV (reference sequence). V shed 5 bases and J shed 5 bases, with 10 bases lying between them. The CDR3 region is CASSPGAHQPQHF. CDR3 coding DNA: TGTGCCAGCAGTCCGGGGGCTCATCAGCCCCAGCATTTT.

The CDR3 DNA sequence: TGTGCCAGCAGCTCCCGGGGTCCGGAAGAGCAGTACTTC. Amino acids: CASSSRGPEEQYF. The chain is built from TRBV7-9 and TRBJ2-7; a possible D gene is TRBD2 (5 bases). Germline loops: CDR1 SEHNR, CDR2 FQNEAQ (reference sequence). This CDR3 is 13 amino acids long. The V end was cut by 4 bases, the J end by 7 bases, with 14 bases between.

This chain connects TRBV11-2 to TRBJ1-6; a possible D gene is TRBD1 (6 bases). CDR3 length: 18 residues. Germline CDR1 is SGHAT and CDR2 is FQNNGV. Trimming cost V 3 bases and J 0 bases, with 15 bases left between them. The CDR3 here is CASSLGGAFGSYNSPLHF. Here the CDR3 DNA reads TGTGCCAGCAGCTTGGGGGGGGCGTTCGGCTCCTATAATTCACCCCTCCACTTT.

This chain joins TRBV28 and TRBJ1-2; D is uncertain. The CDR3 has 15 residues. With 2 bases removed from V and 4 bases from J, the gap between germline ends came to 14 bases. The germline CDR1 and CDR2 sequences are MDHEN and SYDVKM. In nucleotides, the CDR3 is TGTGCCAGCAGTTTACGGGCCGGCATCCCCTATGGCTACACCTTC. Amino acid sequence: CASSLRAGIPYGYTF.

The chain carries TRBV7-8 and TRBJ2-7, with D perhaps matching TRBD1 or TRBD2 (5 bases each). The CDR3 runs to 15 residues. The germline gives CDR1 SGHVS, CDR2 FQNEAQ. V was clipped by 5 bases and J by 7 bases, with 21 bases between them. The CDR3 protein is CASSQNRASWGEQYF. The CDR3 region has the DNA TGTGCCAGCAGCCAAAATCGGGCGTCTTGGGGGGAGCAGTACTTC.

The sample holds a few counts of this clone. The V and J genes are TRBV7-2 and TRBJ1-1; D is undetermined. V was shortened by 2 bases and J by 1 base, with 8 bases between the two germline ends. The V gene's germline CDR1 is SGHTA and CDR2 FQGNSA. This CDR3 is built from 14 residues. In nucleotides, the CDR3 is TGTGCCAGCAGCTTAACACCACCGAACACTGAAGCTTTCTTT. Amino acid sequence: CASSLTPPNTEAFF.

The rearrangement links TRBV28 to TRBJ1-2; TRBD1 matches at 7 bases. V was pared by 3 bases and J by 4 bases, with 8 bases of the junction left unmatched. The CDR3 has 15 amino acids. CDR1 is MDHEN, CDR2 SYDVKM, per germline. The CDR3 protein is CASSLRQGGIYGYTF. The CDR3 coding sequence is TGTGCCAGCAGTTTGCGGCAGGGGGGAATCTATGGCTACACCTTC.

This chain uses TRBV4-1 with TRBJ2-7; tentative D call: TRBD1 (5 bases). The CDR3 consists of 15 residues. CDR1 and CDR2 (germline): MGHRA, YSYEKL. Trimming removed 5 bases from V and 1 base from J, with 15 bases in between. The CDR3 DNA reads TGCGCCAGCAGCGTTCAGACAGACCGGTCCTACGAGCAGTACTTC. Residues: CASSVQTDRSYEQYF.

A single count supports this clone. The chain is built from TRBV2 and TRBJ1-5; D may be TRBD1 (5 bases). Trimming shortened V by 6 bases and J by 7 bases, and 16 bases separated the two germline ends. This CDR3 has 14 amino acids. CDR1 is SNHLY and CDR2 is FYNNEI in the germline V gene. CDR3 sequence (DNA): TGTGCCAGCAGCGGAACAGGAGAACGACAGCCCCAGCATTTT. It is translated as CASSGTGERQPQHF.

On this clone itself: Other nucleotide sequences from this sample produce the same CDR3. V and J are TRBV5-1 and TRBJ1-1; D not certain. V was pared by 0 bases and J by 0 bases, with 3 bases between. The CDR3 is 13 amino acids. Germline V CDR1 and CDR2: SGHRS, YFSETQ. The CDR3 spells CASSLGMNTEAFF. CDR3 DNA sequence: TGCGCCAGCAGCTTGGGGATGAACACTGAAGCTTTCTTT. Full variable domain (outside the CDR3, taken from reference TRBV5-1 and TRBJ1-1): KAGVTQTPRYLIKTRGQQVTLSCSPISGHRSVSWYQQTPGQGLQFLFEYFSETQRNKGNFPGRFSGRQFSNSRSEMNVSTLELGDSALYLCASSLGMNTEAFFGQGTRLTVV.

This clone showed up just once. This chain uses TRBV28 with TRBJ2-4; 11 bases line up with TRBD2. CDR3 length: 17 residues. After removal of 3 bases from V and 0 bases from J, the junction contained 4 bases not matched to a gene. CDR1 MDHEN and CDR2 SYDVKM come from the germline V gene. The CDR3 is CASSFLGLAGAKNIQYF. The DNA for the CDR3 is TGTGCCAGCAGTTTCCTCGGACTAGCGGGAGCCAAAAACATTCAGTACTTC.